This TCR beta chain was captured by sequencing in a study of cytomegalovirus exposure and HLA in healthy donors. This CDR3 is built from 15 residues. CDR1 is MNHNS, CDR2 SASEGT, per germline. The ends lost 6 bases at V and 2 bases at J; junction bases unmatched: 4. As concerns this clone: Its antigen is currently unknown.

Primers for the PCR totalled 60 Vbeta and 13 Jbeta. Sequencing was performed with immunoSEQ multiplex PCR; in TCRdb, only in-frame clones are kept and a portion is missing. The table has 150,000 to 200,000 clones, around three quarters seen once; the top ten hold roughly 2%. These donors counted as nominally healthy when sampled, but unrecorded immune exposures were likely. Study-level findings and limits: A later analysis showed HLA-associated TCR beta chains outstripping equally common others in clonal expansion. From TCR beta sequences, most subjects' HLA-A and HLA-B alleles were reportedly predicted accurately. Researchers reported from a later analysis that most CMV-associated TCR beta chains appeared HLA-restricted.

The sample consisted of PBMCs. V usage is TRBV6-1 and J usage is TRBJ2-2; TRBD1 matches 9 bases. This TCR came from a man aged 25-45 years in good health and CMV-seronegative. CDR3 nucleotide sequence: TGTGCCAGCAGGAGGACAGGGGCTAACACCGGGGAGCTGTTTTTT. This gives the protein CASRRTGANTGELFF.